These 26 T cell receptor beta chains came from one sample sequenced in a study of T cell responses to AZD1222 COVID-19 vaccine. Assay: immunoSEQ multiplex PCR; the TCRdb copy retains only in-frame clones and omits some. This sample has about 120,000 clones, with just over 85% found just once. Specimen: peripheral blood, collected on day 0 of AZD1222 vaccination. These receptors were obtained from an adult in good health.

The gene calls are TRBV30 and TRBJ1-5, with 7 bases matching TRBD1. J gave up 6 bases and V 2 bases, and 4 bases lay outside the gene matches. CDR1 and CDR2 from the germline V gene are GTSNPN and SVGIG (reference sequence). The CDR3 runs 13 residues. The CDR3 DNA reads as TGTGCCTGGAGTAAGGGGGCCGGTCAGCCCCAGCATTTT. Its translation is CAWSKGAGQPQHF.

The rearrangement joins TRBV6-4 to TRBJ2-1; D is undetermined. The CDR3 loop spans 15 amino acids. Germline assignment: CDR1 MRHNA and CDR2 SNTAGT. V dropped 3 bases and J dropped 4 bases, with 13 bases sitting between them. CDR3 in DNA: TGTGCCAGCAGTGAGATGAGAGCCTCTTACAATGAGCAGTTCTTC. Its protein is CASSEMRASYNEQFF.

V usage is TRBV5-5 and J usage is TRBJ1-4, with TRBD1 identical over 7 bases. The junction had 8 bases not matched to a gene; V was cut back by 4 bases and J by 5 bases. The CDR3 covers 15 residues. Germline assignment: CDR1 SGHKS and CDR2 YYEKEE (reference sequence). CDR3 nucleotide sequence: TGTGCCAGCAGCACTACAGGGGATGTGAATGAAAAACTGTTTTTT. This sequence encodes CASSTTGDVNEKLFF.

This clone came up once. J is TRBJ1-2 and V is TRBV2; 7 bases match TRBD1. The CDR3 runs 13 residues. From germline, CDR1 is SNHLY and CDR2 FYNNEI. Trimming removed 6 bases from V and 1 base from J; junction bases left unmatched: 2. In nucleotides, the CDR3 is TGTGCCAGCAGCGGGACAGTTAACTATGGCTACACCTTC. It specifies CASSGTVNYGYTF.

The CDR3 reads CASSFYLLAPQETQYF. CDR3 bases: TGTGCCAGCAGCTTCTATCTTCTAGCTCCCCAAGAGACCCAGTACTTC. This chain uses TRBV7-9 with TRBJ2-5; D perhaps matches TRBD2 (5 bases). This CDR3 comprises 16 residues. V was cut by 3 bases and J by 1 base, with 15 bases left in between. The germline V gene encodes CDR1 SEHNR and CDR2 FQNEAQ (reference sequence).

J is TRBJ1-2 and V is TRBV6-2 or TRBV6-3, with D unresolved. The ends were cut back, 2 bases at V and 1 base at J, with 8 bases in the middle. The CDR3 is made up of 14 amino acids. Germline CDR1 is MNHEY and CDR2 is SVGEGT. The CDR3 DNA follows: TGTGCCAGCAGTTACACCACGGATAACTATGGCTACACCTTC. Residues: CASSYTTDNYGYTF.

This clone came up a few times. The rearrangement uses TRBV14 and TRBJ2-5, with D perhaps being TRBD1 or TRBD2 (5 bases each). V was shortened by 5 bases and J by 3 bases, with 13 bases between the two germline ends. The CDR3 is 14 residues long. The germline gives CDR1 SGHDN, CDR2 FVKESK. The CDR3 sequence is CASSKRDREETQYF. CDR3 bases: TGTGCCAGCAGCAAAAGGGACCGGGAAGAGACCCAGTACTTC.

This clone was seen only once. The chain is built from TRBV20-1 and TRBJ2-5; a weak D match, TRBD1 (6 bases). There are 16 residues in the CDR3. Germline loops: CDR1 DFQATT, CDR2 SNEGSKA (reference sequence). V was pared by 3 bases and J by 2 bases, with 19 bases between. This CDR3 reads CSASGFTGSTQETQYF. The CDR3 coding sequence is TGCAGTGCTAGTGGCTTTACAGGGAGTACACAAGAGACCCAGTACTTC.

The chain joins TRBV7-3 to TRBJ2-1, with D perhaps matching TRBD1 (6 bases). Germline CDR1 SGHTA, CDR2 FQGTGA. The CDR3 is 15 amino acids. V was clipped by 1 base and J by 6 bases, with 13 bases between them. CDR3 region: CASSLIGGAGNEQFF. CDR3 nucleotide sequence: TGTGCCAGCAGCTTAATTGGGGGCGCGGGCAATGAGCAGTTCTTC.

This sequence joins TRBV11-2 and TRBJ2-5, with 8 bases fitting TRBD2. This CDR3 has 15 residues. Germline CDR1 reads SGHAT; CDR2 reads FQNNGV. V lost 5 bases, J lost 2 bases, and 7 bases stayed unmatched. This CDR3 is CASSASGGPQETQYF. The CDR3 region has the DNA TGTGCCAGCAGCGCAAGCGGGGGTCCTCAAGAGACCCAGTACTTC.

This clone was seen a few times. This sequence joins TRBV5-1 and TRBJ1-1; 10 bases line up with TRBD1. The CDR3 covers 13 residues. V trimming: 7 bases; J trimming: 5 bases; junction bases outside the gene matches: 5. The germline V gene encodes CDR1 SGHRS and CDR2 YFSETQ. Here the CDR3 reads CASRQGARTEAFF. The CDR3, as DNA: TGCGCCAGCCGACAGGGGGCACGGACTGAAGCTTTCTTT.

The chain combines TRBV3-1 (or the pseudogene TRBV3-2) with TRBJ2-7, with TRBD1 matching over 7 bases. Per the germline V gene, CDR1 is LGHDT and CDR2 is YNNKEL (reference sequence). The CDR3 runs 13 residues. V gave up 2 bases and J gave up 6 bases; unmatched junction bases: 4. The CDR3 nucleotides are TGTGCCAGCAGCCAACAGACAGGGAGCGAGCAGTACTTC. This codes for CASSQQTGSEQYF.

The chain uses TRBV4-1 and TRBJ1-1, with D possibly TRBD1 on 6 matching bases. The V and J ends lost 5 bases and 1 base respectively, with 17 bases between them. Germline CDR1 MGHRA, CDR2 YSYEKL. The length of the CDR3 is 16 residues. The CDR3 DNA reads TGCGCCAGCAGCGATAGGGGGGGACAAACGAACACTGAAGCTTTCTTT. Protein: CASSDRGGQTNTEAFF.

The CDR3 DNA reads as TGTGCCATCAGTGGCGGGACCGATGAAAAACTGTTTTTT. This codes for CAISGGTDEKLFF. The chain employs TRBV10-3 and TRBJ1-4, with TRBD1 as a possible D gene (5 bases). V gave up 4 bases and J gave up 6 bases, with 9 bases separating them. Germline V gene lookup returns CDR1 ENHRY and CDR2 SYGVKD. There are 13 residues in the CDR3.

This chain connects TRBV9 to TRBJ2-7; D is uncertain. This CDR3 spans 14 amino acids. Per germline, CDR1 SGDLS and CDR2 YYNGEE. Trimming cost V 2 bases and J 0 bases, with 9 bases left between them. The CDR3, as DNA: TGTGCCAGCAGCGTTACGACGGGCTCCTACGAGCAGTACTTC. Translation: CASSVTTGSYEQYF.

V and J are TRBV24-1 and TRBJ1-2; D is uncertain. Germline V gene data show CDR1 as KGHDR and CDR2 as SFDVKD. CDR3 length equals 13 residues. Trimming shortened V by 3 bases and J by 7 bases, and 11 bases separated the two germline ends. The CDR3 loop reads CATSDPSESGYTF. In nucleotides, the CDR3 is TGTGCCACCAGTGATCCGTCGGAATCTGGCTACACCTTC.

This clone turned up a few times. V is TRBV27 and J is TRBJ1-1; 7 nucleotides match TRBD1. V lost 6 bases to trimming and J lost 1 base; unmatched junction nucleotides: 5. This CDR3 region has 14 residues. CDR1 and CDR2 (germline): MNHEY, SMNVEV (reference sequence). The CDR3 DNA is TGTGCCAGCAGCTCGGGACAGAAGAACACTGAAGCTTTCTTT. This sequence encodes CASSSGQKNTEAFF.

This chain uses TRBV18 with TRBJ2-6; D could derive from TRBD1 or TRBD2 (5 bases each). V lost 2 bases and J lost 4, with 9 bases in between. Germline CDR1 is KGHSH and CDR2 is LQKENI. There are 15 residues in the CDR3. In nucleotides, the CDR3 is TGTGCCAGCTCACCAGAGGGGCGCGGGGCCAACGTCCTGACTTTC. Translated: CASSPEGRGANVLTF.

The V gene is TRBV6-1, the J gene TRBJ1-4; TRBD1 matches 8 bases. This CDR3 contains 15 residues. Germline CDR1 MNHNS, CDR2 SASEGT. With 2 bases clipped from V and 4 bases from J, the junction kept 3 bases outside the gene matches. The CDR3 protein is CASSEQGARNEKLFF. The CDR3 coding sequence is TGTGCCAGCAGTGAACAGGGGGCCCGTAATGAAAAACTGTTTTTT.

This clone was seen once. The chain joins TRBV10-3 to TRBJ2-7, with TRBD1 matching over 7 bases. V was pared by 8 bases and J by 1 base, with 5 bases of the junction left unmatched. The CDR3 contains 13 residues. CDR1 and CDR2 from the germline V gene are ENHRY and SYGVKD. CDR3: CAIGRRGSYEQYF. CDR3 nucleotide sequence: TGTGCCATCGGTCGCAGGGGGTCCTACGAGCAGTACTTC.

The chain employs TRBV7-8 and TRBJ2-7, with D uncertain. The germline V gene has CDR1 SGHVS and CDR2 FQNEAQ. Trimming took 1 base from V and 3 from J, leaving 10 bases between them. CDR3 size: 14 residues. As DNA, the CDR3 is TGTGCCAGCAGCTTAGTCCGCAAGAGCTACGAGCAGTACTTC. It yields the protein CASSLVRKSYEQYF. The full variable domain, completed using reference TRBV7-8 and TRBJ2-7, is GAGVSQSPRYKVAKRGQDVALRCDPISGHVSLFWYQQALGQGPEFLTYFQNEAQLDKSGLPSDRFFAERPEGSVSTLKIQRTQQEDSAVYLCASSLVRKSYEQYFGPGTRLTVT.

This clone was seen just once. This rearrangement joins TRBV27 to TRBJ1-6; tentative D call: TRBD1 (5 bases). Germline V gives CDR1 MNHEY, CDR2 SMNVEV (reference sequence). The CDR3 has 18 residues. V dropped 6 bases and J dropped 4 bases, with 22 bases sitting between them. The CDR3 DNA is TGTGCCAGCAGCTTGTCGGGGCTTCTGAGAGGATATAATTCACCCCTCCACTTT. Translating it yields CASSLSGLLRGYNSPLHF.

The chain is built from TRBV6-2 or TRBV6-3 and TRBJ1-5, with a possible D match to TRBD1 (5 bases). CDR1 is MNHEY and CDR2 is SVGEGT in the germline V gene. V lost 6 bases and J lost 1, with 19 bases in between. The CDR3 runs 17 residues. CDR3 sequence reads: CASSSAGGSSSNQPQHF. The CDR3 DNA follows: TGTGCCAGCAGCTCTGCGGGGGGTTCTTCGAGCAATCAGCCCCAGCATTTT.

The J gene is TRBJ1-2, the V gene TRBV3-1 (or the pseudogene TRBV3-2); no definite D call. This CDR3 comprises 11 residues. The ends were cut back, 3 bases at V and 7 bases at J, with 6 bases in the middle. The germline gives CDR1 LGHDT, CDR2 YNNKEL (reference sequence). CDR3 protein: CASSQRGGYTF. The CDR3 DNA reads as TGTGCCAGCAGCCAGAGAGGTGGCTACACCTTC.

The genes are TRBV7-6 and TRBJ2-7; 11 bases map to TRBD2. Germline CDR1 is SGHVS and CDR2 is FNYEAQ. V gave up 1 base and J gave up 1 base; unmatched junction bases: 9. The CDR3 covers 18 residues. Here the CDR3 reads CASSLGMAIAGGSYEQYF. The CDR3 bases are TGTGCCAGCAGCTTAGGAATGGCGATAGCGGGAGGGTCCTACGAGCAGTACTTC.

This chain uses TRBV18 with TRBJ2-5; D is uncertain. Germline V CDR1 and CDR2: KGHSH, LQKENI. Trimming took off 4 bases at V and 0 bases at J, with 6 bases between the two ends. This CDR3 contains 13 residues. The CDR3 DNA is TGTGCCAGCTCACTGAGGAACCAAGAGACCCAGTACTTC. It encodes CASSLRNQETQYF.